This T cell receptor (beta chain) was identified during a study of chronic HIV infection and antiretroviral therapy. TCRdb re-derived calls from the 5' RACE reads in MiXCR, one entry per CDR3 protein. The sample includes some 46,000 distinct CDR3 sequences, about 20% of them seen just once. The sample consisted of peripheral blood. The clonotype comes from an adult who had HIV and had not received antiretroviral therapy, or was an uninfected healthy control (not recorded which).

CDR3 protein: CASSTRTGDTQYF. The CDR3 nucleotides are TGTGCCAGCAGCACCCGGACAGGTGATACGCAGTATTTT. J is TRBJ2-3 and V is TRBV9; 7 bases align to TRBD1. Germline loops: CDR1 SGDLS, CDR2 YYNGEE. CDR3 length: 13 amino acids. After removal of 4 bases from V and 6 bases from J, the junction contained 5 bases not matched to a gene.